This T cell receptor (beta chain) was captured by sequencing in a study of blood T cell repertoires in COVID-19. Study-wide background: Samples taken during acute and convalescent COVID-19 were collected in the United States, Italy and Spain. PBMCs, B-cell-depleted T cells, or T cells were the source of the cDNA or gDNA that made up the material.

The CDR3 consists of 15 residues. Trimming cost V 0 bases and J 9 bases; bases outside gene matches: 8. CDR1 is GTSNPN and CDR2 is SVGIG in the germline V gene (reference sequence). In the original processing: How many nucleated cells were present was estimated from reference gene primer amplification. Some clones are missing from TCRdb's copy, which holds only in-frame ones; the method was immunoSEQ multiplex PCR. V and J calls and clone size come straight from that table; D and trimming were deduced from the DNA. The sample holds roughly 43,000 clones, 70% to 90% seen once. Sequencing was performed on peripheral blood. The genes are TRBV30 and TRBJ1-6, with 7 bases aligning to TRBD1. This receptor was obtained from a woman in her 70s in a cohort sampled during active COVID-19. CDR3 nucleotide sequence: TGTGCCTGGAGTGTACTCCACAGGGGAGGTTCACCCCTCCACTTT. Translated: CAWSVLHRGGSPLHF.